A single sample is the source of the 21 T cell receptor beta chains below, sequenced in a study of blood T cell repertoires in COVID-19. Repertoires were generated with immunoSEQ multiplex PCR, while TCRdb's copy carries only in-frame clones and drops some. Of over 150,000 clones listed, about 88% were seen once; the top ten hold around 3.5%. Source material: PBMCs or T cells enriched from blood (not recorded which). Source of these receptors: a woman under 40 who had recovered from COVID-19.

Of note for this clone: One end of the junction varies from germline; a read error may be responsible. The gene calls are TRBV18 and TRBJ1-4; D is unresolved. Germline V gene lookup returns CDR1 KGHSH and CDR2 LQKENI. This CDR3 contains 14 residues. The CDR3 loop reads CASSPRVSNEKLFF. The CDR3 region has the DNA TGTGCCAGCTCCCCACGAGTGAGTAATGAAAAACTGTTTTTT.

CDR3 sequence: CATSTPDRGHGANVLTF. The CDR3 DNA sequence: TGTGCCACCAGCACCCCTGACAGGGGGCATGGGGCCAACGTCCTGACTTTC. This chain joins TRBV15 and TRBJ2-6; 10 bases fit TRBD1. The ends lost 4 bases at V and 3 bases at J; junction bases unmatched: 6. Germline CDR1 LNHNV, CDR2 YYDKDF (reference sequence). The CDR3 totals 17 residues.

Only a few counts were recorded for this clone. This sequence joins TRBV6-5 and TRBJ2-1, with TRBD2 matching 12 bases. Looked up from germline, CDR1 is MNHEY and CDR2 is SVGAGI. V was pared by 2 bases and J by 4 bases, with 3 bases of the junction left unmatched. The CDR3 is made up of 16 amino acids. The DNA for the CDR3 is TGTGCCAGCAGTTACAGGACTAGCGGGACGTACAATGAGCAGTTCTTC. Amino acid sequence: CASSYRTSGTYNEQFF.

This chain uses TRBV4-1 with TRBJ2-5, with D possibly matching TRBD2 (6 bases). Germline V lookup: CDR1 MGHRA, CDR2 YSYEKL. The CDR3 extends over 15 amino acids. V lost 0 bases and J lost 5, with 13 bases in between. The CDR3 sequence is CASSQDPEGWETQYF. In nucleotides, the CDR3 is TGCGCCAGCAGCCAAGACCCGGAGGGTTGGGAGACCCAGTACTTC.

This clone has more than one count but fewer than ten. The V and J genes are TRBV5-1 and TRBJ1-3, with TRBD1 identical over 12 bases. Germline assignment: CDR1 SGHRS and CDR2 YFSETQ. V shed 1 base and J 2 bases; nucleotides not matched to a gene: 4. The CDR3 has 17 residues. The CDR3 spells CASSLWGQGAPGNTIYF. The CDR3 nucleotides read TGCGCCAGCAGCTTGTGGGGACAGGGGGCCCCTGGAAACACCATATATTTT.

There are a few counts of this clone. This rearrangement joins TRBV7-8 to TRBJ2-7; TRBD1 agrees at 9 bases. The length of the CDR3 is 14 residues. Germline lookup yields CDR1 SGHVS and CDR2 FQNEAQ. The J segment lost 6 bases and the V segment lost 1 base, leaving 4 bases of the junction unmatched. This CDR3 is CASSLEGQGSEQYV. CDR3 nucleotide sequence: TGTGCCAGCAGCTTAGAGGGACAGGGTTCCGAGCAGTACGTC.

This clone was counted a few times. The chain has TRBV5-1 and TRBJ1-3, with D unresolved. The germline CDR1 and CDR2 sequences are SGHRS and YFSETQ. The CDR3 runs to 15 residues. Trimming removed 0 bases from V and 0 bases from J, with 7 bases in between. DNA for the CDR3: TGCGCCAGCAGCTTGGAAGCCCTCTCTGGAAACACCATATATTTT. Amino acids: CASSLEALSGNTIYF.

This chain connects TRBV28 to TRBJ1-5; 11 positions match TRBD1. The V and J ends lost 6 bases and 1 base, in that order; junction bases with no gene match: 5. Germline-derived CDR1 and CDR2 are MDHEN and SYDVKM. The CDR3 extends over 16 amino acids. CDR3: CASREGTGGSNQPQHF. The CDR3 coding sequence is TGTGCCAGCAGGGAAGGGACAGGGGGGAGCAATCAGCCCCAGCATTTT.

V and J are TRBV30 and TRBJ1-2; possible D gene TRBD1, 6 bases. Looked up from germline, CDR1 is GTSNPN and CDR2 is SVGIG (reference sequence). V shed 1 base and J shed 4 bases, with 13 bases lying between them. The length of the CDR3 is 14 residues. The CDR3 protein is CAWSDRDKPYGYTF. The CDR3 DNA reads as TGTGCCTGGAGTGACCGGGACAAACCCTATGGCTACACCTTC.

The chain joins TRBV7-9 to TRBJ1-1; 7 positions match TRBD1. V lost 5 bases, J lost 5 bases, and 8 bases stayed unmatched. Germline V CDR1 and CDR2: SEHNR, FQNEAQ (reference sequence). The CDR3 consists of 14 residues. In nucleotides, the CDR3 is TGTGCCAGCAGCCTCGGGACAGTGAGAACTGAAGCTTTCTTT. Its translation is CASSLGTVRTEAFF.

Written as DNA, the CDR3 is TGTGCCAGCTCACCATTCTCAACAGGGAACACCGGGGAGCTGTTTTTT. Translating it yields CASSPFSTGNTGELFF. The V call is TRBV18, the J call TRBJ2-2, with D possibly being TRBD1 (5 bases). Germline V gene data show CDR1 as KGHSH and CDR2 as LQKENI. Deletions cut 2 bases from V and 1 base from J, with 11 bases between. The CDR3 covers 16 residues.

The V gene is TRBV5-4, the J gene TRBJ2-1, with unresolved D. The ends were cut back, 2 bases at V and 6 bases at J, with 9 bases in the middle. This CDR3 contains 13 residues. The germline gives CDR1 SGHNT, CDR2 YYREEE (reference sequence). The CDR3 reads CASSFGAFNEQFF. The DNA for the CDR3 is TGTGCCAGCAGCTTCGGAGCGTTCAATGAGCAGTTCTTC.

This chain uses TRBV9 with TRBJ2-3; possible D gene TRBD2, 7 bases. With 1 base removed from V and 3 bases from J, the gap between germline ends came to 9 bases. CDR1 is SGDLS, CDR2 YYNGEE, per germline. This CDR3 is 14 amino acids long. The CDR3 region has the DNA TGTGCCAGCAGCGTAAGGGGGGGGACAGATACGCAGTATTTT. Residues: CASSVRGGTDTQYF.

J is TRBJ2-1 and V is TRBV7-3, with 12 bases lining up with TRBD2. The J segment lost 8 bases and the V segment lost 4 bases, leaving 15 bases of the junction unmatched. Germline assignment: CDR1 SGHTA and CDR2 FQGTGA. The CDR3 covers 18 residues. CDR3 coding DNA: TGTGCCAGCAGCTCGCCTCGCCCCGGGACTAGCGGGTTGGATGAGCAGTTCTTC. This encodes CASSSPRPGTSGLDEQFF.

Concerning this clone: Distinct nucleotide sequences in the sample also encode this CDR3. The chain links TRBV5-4 to TRBJ1-3, with 9 nucleotides matching TRBD1. Germline V gene data show CDR1 as SGHNT and CDR2 as YYREEE (reference sequence). The V gene end was trimmed by 2 bases and the J gene end by 4 bases; junction bases not matched to a gene: 7. CDR3 length: 16 residues. Here the CDR3 reads CASSLAGTGSGNTIYF. In nucleotides, the CDR3 is TGTGCCAGCAGCTTAGCCGGGACAGGGAGCGGAAACACCATATATTTT.

The chain carries TRBV2 and TRBJ1-2; the D gene is possibly TRBD1 (6 bases). In germline, CDR1 is SNHLY, CDR2 FYNNEI. The CDR3 runs to 13 residues. V lost 7 bases to trimming and J lost 6 bases, with 15 bases between them. The CDR3 nucleotides are TGTGCCAGCACCTCGGGGGGGCCCAATGGCTACACCTTC. The encoded protein is CASTSGGPNGYTF.

This chain connects TRBV5-1 to TRBJ1-3; TRBD1 matches at 9 bases. Germline assignment: CDR1 SGHRS and CDR2 YFSETQ. The CDR3 runs 14 residues. The trim removed 3 bases at V and 3 bases at J, leaving 1 base unmatched. In DNA, the CDR3 is TGCGCCAGCAGCTGGGGACAGGGTGGAAACACCATATATTTT. Amino acids: CASSWGQGGNTIYF.

This clone came up a few times. This chain uses TRBV28 with TRBJ1-4; TRBD1 matches at 9 bases. V shed 6 bases, J shed 4 bases, and the junction held 6 bases outside the gene matches. The CDR3 consists of 15 residues. Germline-derived CDR1 and CDR2 are MDHEN and SYDVKM. As DNA, the CDR3 is TGTGCCAGCAGCACCCCGGGACAGGGTAATGAAAAACTGTTTTTT. Amino acid sequence: CASSTPGQGNEKLFF.

The chain has TRBV5-1 and TRBJ2-7; the match to TRBD2 covers 9 bases. The CDR3 length is 14 residues. V lost 1 base and J lost 6; bases outside the gene matches: 5. Germline CDR1 and CDR2: SGHRS and YFSETQ. In DNA, the CDR3 is TGCGCCAGCAGCTTGTTAGGGACTAGCAGCGAGCAGTACTTC. Encoded protein: CASSLLGTSSEQYF.

This sequence joins TRBV4-1 and TRBJ1-4, with D unclear. This CDR3 has 15 amino acids. CDR1 and CDR2 from the germline V gene are MGHRA and YSYEKL. Trimming cost V 1 base and J 3 bases, with 9 bases left between them. The CDR3 DNA follows: TGCGCCAGCAGCCAAGTCGCGGAAGCTAATGAAAAACTGTTTTTT. Its protein product is CASSQVAEANEKLFF.

The chain couples TRBV28 to TRBJ1-5; 7 bases fit TRBD1. The CDR3 runs 17 residues. After removal of 10 bases from V and 0 bases from J, the junction contained 15 bases not matched to a gene. CDR1 is MDHEN, CDR2 SYDVKM, per germline. In nucleotides, the CDR3 is TGTGCCACCCACCCCCCGGGACAGAAGTATAGCAATCAGCCCCAGCATTTT. It is translated as CATHPPGQKYSNQPQHF.